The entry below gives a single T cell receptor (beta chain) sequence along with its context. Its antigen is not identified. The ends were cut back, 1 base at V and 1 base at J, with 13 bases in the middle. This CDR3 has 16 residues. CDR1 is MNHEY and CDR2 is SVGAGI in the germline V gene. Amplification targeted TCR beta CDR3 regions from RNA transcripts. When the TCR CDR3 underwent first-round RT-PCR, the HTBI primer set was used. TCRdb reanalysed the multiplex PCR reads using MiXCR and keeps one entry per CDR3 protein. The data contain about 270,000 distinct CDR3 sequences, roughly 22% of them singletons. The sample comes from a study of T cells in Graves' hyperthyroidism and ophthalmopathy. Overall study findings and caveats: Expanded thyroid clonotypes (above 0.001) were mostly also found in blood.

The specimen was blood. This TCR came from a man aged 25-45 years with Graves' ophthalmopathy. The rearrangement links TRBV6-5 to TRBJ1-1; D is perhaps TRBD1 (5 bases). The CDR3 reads CASSYLTGISNTEAFF. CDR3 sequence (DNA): TGTGCCAGCAGTTACTTAACAGGCATTTCGAACACTGAAGCTTTCTTT.